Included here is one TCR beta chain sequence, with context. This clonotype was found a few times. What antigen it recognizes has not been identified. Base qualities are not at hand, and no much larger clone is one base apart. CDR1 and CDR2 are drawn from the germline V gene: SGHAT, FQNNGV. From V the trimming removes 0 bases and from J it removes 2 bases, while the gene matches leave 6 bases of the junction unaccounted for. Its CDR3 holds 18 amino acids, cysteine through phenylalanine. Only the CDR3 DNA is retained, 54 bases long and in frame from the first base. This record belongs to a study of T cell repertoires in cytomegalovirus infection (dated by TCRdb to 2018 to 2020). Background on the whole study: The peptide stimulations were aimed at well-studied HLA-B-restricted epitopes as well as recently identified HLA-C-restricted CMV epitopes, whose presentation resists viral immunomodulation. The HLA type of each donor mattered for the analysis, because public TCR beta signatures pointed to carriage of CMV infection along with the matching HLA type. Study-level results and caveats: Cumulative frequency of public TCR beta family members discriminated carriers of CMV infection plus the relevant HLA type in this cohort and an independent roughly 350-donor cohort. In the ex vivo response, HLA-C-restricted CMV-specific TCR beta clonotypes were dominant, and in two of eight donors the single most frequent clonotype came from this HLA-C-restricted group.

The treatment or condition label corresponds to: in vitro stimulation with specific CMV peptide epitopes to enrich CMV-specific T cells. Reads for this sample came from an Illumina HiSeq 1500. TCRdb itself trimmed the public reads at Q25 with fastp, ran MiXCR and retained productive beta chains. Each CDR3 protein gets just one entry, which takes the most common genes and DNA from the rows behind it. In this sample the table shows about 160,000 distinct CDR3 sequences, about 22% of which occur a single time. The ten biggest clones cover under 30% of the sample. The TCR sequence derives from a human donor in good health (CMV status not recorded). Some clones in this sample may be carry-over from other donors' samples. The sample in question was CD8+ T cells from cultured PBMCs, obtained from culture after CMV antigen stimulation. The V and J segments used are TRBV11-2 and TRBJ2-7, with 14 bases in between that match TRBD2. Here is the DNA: TGTGCCAGCAGCTTAGAGGGACTAGCGGGGGATACACCCTACGAGCAGTACTTC. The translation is CASSLEGLAGDTPYEQYF.